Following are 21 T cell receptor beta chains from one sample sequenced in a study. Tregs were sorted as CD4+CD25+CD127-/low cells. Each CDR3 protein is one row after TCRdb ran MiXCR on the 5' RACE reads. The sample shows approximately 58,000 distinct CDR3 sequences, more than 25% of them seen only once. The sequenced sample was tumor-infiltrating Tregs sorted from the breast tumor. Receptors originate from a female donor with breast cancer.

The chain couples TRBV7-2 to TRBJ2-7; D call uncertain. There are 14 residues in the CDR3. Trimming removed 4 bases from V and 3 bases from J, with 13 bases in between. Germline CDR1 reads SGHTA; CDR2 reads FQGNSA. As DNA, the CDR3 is TGTGCCAGCAGCTCACGACCCGTGAACTACGAGCAGTACTTC. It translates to CASSSRPVNYEQYF. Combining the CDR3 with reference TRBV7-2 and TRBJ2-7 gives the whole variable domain GAGVSQSPSNKVTEKGKDVELRCDPISGHTALYWYRQSLGQGLEFLIYFQGNSAPDKSGLPSDRFSAERTGGSVSTLTIQRTQQEDSAVYLCASSSRPVNYEQYFGPGTRLTVT.

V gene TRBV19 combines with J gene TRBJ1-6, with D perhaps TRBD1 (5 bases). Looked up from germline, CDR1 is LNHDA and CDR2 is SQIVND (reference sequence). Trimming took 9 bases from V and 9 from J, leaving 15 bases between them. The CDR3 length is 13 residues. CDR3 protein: CASRGQTFSPLHF. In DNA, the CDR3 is TGTGCCAGCCGCGGACAAACTTTTTCACCCCTCCACTTT.

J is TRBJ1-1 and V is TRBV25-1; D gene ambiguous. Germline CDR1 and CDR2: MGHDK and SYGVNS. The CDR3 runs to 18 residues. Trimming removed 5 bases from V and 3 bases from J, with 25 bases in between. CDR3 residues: CASSPRTITGMDYTEAFF. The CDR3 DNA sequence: TGTGCCAGCAGTCCCCGGACGATTACCGGGATGGATTACACTGAAGCTTTCTTT.

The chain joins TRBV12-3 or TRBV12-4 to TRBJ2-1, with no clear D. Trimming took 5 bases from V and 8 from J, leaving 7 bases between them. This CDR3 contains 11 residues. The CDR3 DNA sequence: TGTGCCAGCAGTCCCTTCTATGAGCAGTTCTTC. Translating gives CASSPFYEQFF.

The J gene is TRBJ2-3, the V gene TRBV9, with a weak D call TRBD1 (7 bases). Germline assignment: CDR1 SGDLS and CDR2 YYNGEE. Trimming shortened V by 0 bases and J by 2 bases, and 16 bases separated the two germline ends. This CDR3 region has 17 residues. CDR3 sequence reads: CASSVGPGGSNTDTQYF. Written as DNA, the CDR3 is TGTGCCAGCAGCGTAGGACCAGGGGGGTCGAACACAGATACGCAGTATTTT.

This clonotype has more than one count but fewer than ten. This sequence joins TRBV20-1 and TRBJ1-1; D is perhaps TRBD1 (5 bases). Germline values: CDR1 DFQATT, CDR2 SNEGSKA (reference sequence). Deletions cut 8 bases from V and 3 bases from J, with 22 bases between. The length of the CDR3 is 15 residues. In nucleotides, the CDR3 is TGCAGTACCCTTTCGGCGAATCGGGGGGACACTGAAGCTTTCTTT. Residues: CSTLSANRGDTEAFF.

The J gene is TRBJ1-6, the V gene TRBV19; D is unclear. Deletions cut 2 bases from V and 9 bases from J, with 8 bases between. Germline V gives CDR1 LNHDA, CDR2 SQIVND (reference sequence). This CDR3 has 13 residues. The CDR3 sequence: CASSITTGSPLHF. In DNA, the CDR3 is TGTGCCAGTAGTATAACAACCGGTTCACCCCTCCACTTT.

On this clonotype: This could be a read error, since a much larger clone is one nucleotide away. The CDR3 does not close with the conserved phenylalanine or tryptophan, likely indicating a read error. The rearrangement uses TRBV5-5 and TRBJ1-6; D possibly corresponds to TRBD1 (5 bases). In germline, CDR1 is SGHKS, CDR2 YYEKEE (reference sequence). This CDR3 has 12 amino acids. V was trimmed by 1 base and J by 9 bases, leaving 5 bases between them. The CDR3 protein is CASSLQGSPLHC. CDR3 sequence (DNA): TGTGCCAGCAGCTTGCAGGGTTCACCCCTCCACTGT.

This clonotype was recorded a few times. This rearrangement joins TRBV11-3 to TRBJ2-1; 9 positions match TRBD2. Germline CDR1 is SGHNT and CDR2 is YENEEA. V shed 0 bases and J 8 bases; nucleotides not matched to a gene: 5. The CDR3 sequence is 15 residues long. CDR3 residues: CASSLDSGRFDEQFF. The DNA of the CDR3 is TGTGCCAGCAGCTTAGACAGCGGGAGGTTCGATGAGCAGTTCTTC. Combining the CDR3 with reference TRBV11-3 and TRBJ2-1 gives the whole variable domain EAGVVQSPRYKIIEKKQPVAFWCNPISGHNTLYWYLQNLGQGPELLIRYENEEAVDDSQLPKDRFSAERLKGVDSTLKIQPAELGDSAVYLCASSLDSGRFDEQFFGPGTRLTVL.

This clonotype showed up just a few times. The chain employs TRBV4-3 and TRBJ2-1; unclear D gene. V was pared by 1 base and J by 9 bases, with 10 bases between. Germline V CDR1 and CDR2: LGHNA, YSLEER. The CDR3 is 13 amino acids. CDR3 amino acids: CASSQAPSIEQFF. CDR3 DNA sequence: TGCGCCAGCAGCCAAGCTCCTAGTATTGAGCAGTTCTTC.

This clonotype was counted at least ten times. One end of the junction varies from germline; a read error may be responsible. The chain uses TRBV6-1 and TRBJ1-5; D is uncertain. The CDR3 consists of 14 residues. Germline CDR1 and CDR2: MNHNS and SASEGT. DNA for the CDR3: TGTGCCAGCAGATCCGGAGTAAGCAGTCAGCCCCAGCATTTT. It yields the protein CASRSGVSSQPQHF.

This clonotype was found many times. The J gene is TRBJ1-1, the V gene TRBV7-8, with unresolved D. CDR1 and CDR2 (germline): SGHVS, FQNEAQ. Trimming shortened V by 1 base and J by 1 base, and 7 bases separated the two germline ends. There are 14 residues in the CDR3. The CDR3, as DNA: TGTGCCAGCAGCTTAGGAACAAGGAACACTGAAGCTTTCTTT. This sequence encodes CASSLGTRNTEAFF.

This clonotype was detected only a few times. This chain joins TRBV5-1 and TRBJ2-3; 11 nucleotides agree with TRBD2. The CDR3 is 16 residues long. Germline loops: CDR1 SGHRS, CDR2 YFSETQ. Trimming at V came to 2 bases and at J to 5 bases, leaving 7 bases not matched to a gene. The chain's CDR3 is CASSLSTSGMGDTQYF. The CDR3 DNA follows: TGCGCCAGCAGCTTATCGACTAGCGGGATGGGAGATACGCAGTATTTT.

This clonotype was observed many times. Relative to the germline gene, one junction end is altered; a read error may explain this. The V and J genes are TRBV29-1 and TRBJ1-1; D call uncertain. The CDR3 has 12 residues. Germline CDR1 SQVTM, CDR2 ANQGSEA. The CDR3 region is CSAENIYTEAFF. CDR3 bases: TGCAGCGCTGAAAACATCTACACTGAAGCTTTCTTT. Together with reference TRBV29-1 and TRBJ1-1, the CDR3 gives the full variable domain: SAVISQKPSRDICQRGTSLTIQCQVDSQVTMMFWYRQQPGQSLTLIATANQGSEATYESGFVIDKFPISRPNLTFSTLTVSNMSPEDSSIYLCSAENIYTEAFFGQGTRLTVV.

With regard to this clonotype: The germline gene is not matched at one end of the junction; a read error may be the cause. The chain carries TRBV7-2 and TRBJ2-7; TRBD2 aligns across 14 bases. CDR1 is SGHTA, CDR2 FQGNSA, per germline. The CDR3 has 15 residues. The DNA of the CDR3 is TGTGCCAGCAGCATAGCGGGACTAGCGGGAGAGGAGCAGTACTTC. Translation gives CASSIAGLAGEEQYF.

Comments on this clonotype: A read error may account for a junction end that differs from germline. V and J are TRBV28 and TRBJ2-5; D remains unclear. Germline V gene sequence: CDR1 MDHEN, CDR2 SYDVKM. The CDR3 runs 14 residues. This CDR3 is CTSSLSNSQETQYF. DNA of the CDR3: TGTACCAGCAGTTTATCGAACAGTCAAGAGACCCAGTACTTC.

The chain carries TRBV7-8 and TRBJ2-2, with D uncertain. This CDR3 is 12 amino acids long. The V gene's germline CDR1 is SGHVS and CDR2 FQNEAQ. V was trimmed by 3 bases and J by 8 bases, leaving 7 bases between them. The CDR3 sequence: CASSLSAGELFF. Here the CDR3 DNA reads TGTGCCAGCAGCTTGAGTGCGGGGGAGCTGTTTTTT.

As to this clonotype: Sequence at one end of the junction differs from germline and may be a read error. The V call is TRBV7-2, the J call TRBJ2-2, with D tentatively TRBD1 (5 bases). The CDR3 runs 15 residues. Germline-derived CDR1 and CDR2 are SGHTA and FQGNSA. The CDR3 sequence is CAGSLGRMNTGELFF. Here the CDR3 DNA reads TGTGCCGGCAGCCTGGGGCGGATGAACACCGGGGAGCTGTTTTTT. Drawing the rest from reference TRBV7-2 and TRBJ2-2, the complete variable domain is GAGVSQSPSNKVTEKGKDVELRCDPISGHTALYWYRQSLGQGLEFLIYFQGNSAPDKSGLPSDRFSAERTGGSVSTLTIQRTQQEDSAVYLCAGSLGRMNTGELFFGEGSRLTVL.

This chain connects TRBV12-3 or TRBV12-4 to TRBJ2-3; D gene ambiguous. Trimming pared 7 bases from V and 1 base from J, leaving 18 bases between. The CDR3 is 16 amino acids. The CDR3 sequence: CASTLSLHPCTDTQYF. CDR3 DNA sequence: TGTGCCAGCACCCTATCCCTGCACCCCTGCACAGATACGCAGTATTTT.

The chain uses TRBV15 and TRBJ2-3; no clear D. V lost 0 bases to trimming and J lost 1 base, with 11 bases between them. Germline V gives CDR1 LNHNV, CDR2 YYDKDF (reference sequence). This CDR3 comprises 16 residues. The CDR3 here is CATSRESRRGTDTQYF. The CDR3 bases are TGTGCCACCAGCAGAGAGTCCAGAAGGGGCACAGATACGCAGTATTTT.

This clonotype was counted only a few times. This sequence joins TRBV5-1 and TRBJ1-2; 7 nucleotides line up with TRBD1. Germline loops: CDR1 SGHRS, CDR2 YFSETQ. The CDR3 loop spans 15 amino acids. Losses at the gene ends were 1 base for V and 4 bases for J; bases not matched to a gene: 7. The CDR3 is CASSLLPGTVYGYTF. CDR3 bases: TGCGCCAGCAGCTTGTTACCCGGGACAGTCTATGGCTACACCTTC.